This T cell receptor beta chain was recorded in a study of a mutant IDH1 vaccine in newly diagnosed glioma (dated by TCRdb to the early 2020s). About the full investigation: Of the roughly 33 treated patients, about 60% were male and approximately 40% were female, and the mean age was around 40 years. Before enrollment, most patients had been given radiochemotherapy with temozolomide as standard therapy, while the rest had received either radiotherapy alone or temozolomide alone. Six visits were used for peripheral blood collection: V03 (baseline), V05, V07, V10, V12 and V13. For exploratory analyses, longitudinal TCRB deep sequencing was carried out in some 25 treated patients wherever samples were available. What the study reported, not specific to this receptor: Availability determined which PBMC samples were chosen for TCRB deep sequencing. Changes in the top peripheral T cell clonotypes picked up by TCRB sequencing did not appear to be linked to pseudoprogression. The authors stated that sample limitations prevented analyses of patient blood samples from being reproduced. Immune responses induced by the vaccine were seen in around 94% of patients across multiple MHC alleles.

Library preparation used the immunoSEQ multiplex PCR assay. Following the manufacturer's protocol, the hsTCRB Kit was used to amplify rearranged TCR beta chain sequences. Sequencing of TCRB libraries was carried out on an Illumina MiSeq. As for the authors' bioinformatics: The proprietary platform of the kit vendor was used for demultiplexing, trimming and gene mapping. Entries here come from immuneACCESS through TCRdb and include only in-frame sequences with V and J called. Some clones fail to appear in such tables; in the studies checked, an unresolved V gene covers under half of the shortfall, and the cause of the remainder is unknown. V and J calls and clone size come straight from that table; D and trimming were deduced from the DNA. The sample includes over 80,000 clones, with 85% to 90% observed a single time. Of the sample, roughly 0.54% falls within the top ten clones. The time point label, as the study defines it: baseline, week 1 (first vaccination visit). The treatment or condition label for this specimen denotes: pre-vaccination baseline after standard-of-care therapy. The donors had newly diagnosed IDH1-mutant astrocytomas of WHO grade 3 or 4 that showed loss of nuclear ATRX. The samples were drawn from NOA16, a multicentre, single-arm, open-label phase I trial in Germany that tested a mutant IDH1 peptide vaccine in humans for the first time. Visit V03 blood draws served as the baseline sample for immunogenicity testing. Genomic DNA for TCRB sequencing was isolated from EDTA blood with the DNeasy Blood and Tissue Kit.

The CDR3 starts with the cysteine, ends with the phenylalanine, and has 15 residues. Solely the CDR3 DNA is kept, with 45 bases framed from the first base. The germline V gene gives CDR1 as MNHNS and CDR2 as SASEGT. For this chain, trimming is 7 bases at the V end and 2 bases at the J end, and the number of junction bases without a gene match is 5. This clone was found a few times. This receptor's antigen is unknown. Base qualities are missing; no much larger clone stands one base away. The chain was built from TRBV6-1 and TRBJ2-2; a stretch of 9 junction bases matches TRBD2. Sequenced material: PBMCs, taken from a glioma patient treated with radiotherapy, temozolomide or both. The sequence derives from a woman in her forties or fifties with glioma. In nucleotides, the sequence is TGTGCCAGCAATGGAGCGGGAGGTAACACCGGGGAGCTGTTTTTT. Translated, it reads CASNGAGGNTGELFF.